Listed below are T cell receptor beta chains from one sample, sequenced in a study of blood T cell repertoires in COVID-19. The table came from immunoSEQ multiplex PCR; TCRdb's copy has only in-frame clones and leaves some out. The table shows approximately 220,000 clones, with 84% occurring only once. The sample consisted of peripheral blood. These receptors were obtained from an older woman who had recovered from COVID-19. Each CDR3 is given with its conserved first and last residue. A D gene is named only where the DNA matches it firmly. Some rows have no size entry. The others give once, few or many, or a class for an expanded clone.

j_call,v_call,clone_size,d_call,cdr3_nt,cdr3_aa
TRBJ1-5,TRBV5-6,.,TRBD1,TGTGCCAGCAGCTCACAGGGGGCAATTAATCAGCCCCAGCATTTT,CASSSQGAINQPQHF
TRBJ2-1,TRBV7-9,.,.,TGTGCCAGCGGTGAAGGATCAGGTGAGCAGTTCTTC,CASGEGSGEQFF
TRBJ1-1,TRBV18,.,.,TGTGCCAGCTCACCAACGGCGGGTCTAGGAGCTTTCTTT,CASSPTAGLGAFF
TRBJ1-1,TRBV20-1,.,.,TGCAGTGCCCGGGGATCTGAAGCTTTCTTT,CSARGSEAFF
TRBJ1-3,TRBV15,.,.,TGTGCCACCAGCAGAGATGGGCGACAGGGAAACACCATATATTTT,CATSRDGRQGNTIYF
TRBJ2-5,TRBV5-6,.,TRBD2,TGTGCCAGCAGCACTCTAGCGGGAGGGCCAACGACCCAGTACTTC,CASSTLAGGPTTQYF
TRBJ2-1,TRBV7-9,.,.,TGTGCCAGCAGCTTAGTCCCAGGGGTTAGCTCCTACAATGAGCAGTTCTTC,CASSLVPGVSSYNEQFF
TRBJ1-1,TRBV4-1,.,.,TGCGCCAGCAGCCAAGATCTCGCGGAAGAGACCCCTGAAGCTTTCTTT,CASSQDLAEETPEAFF
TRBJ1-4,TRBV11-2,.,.,TGTGCCAGCAGCTTACCGGGGGGGAGTGAAAAACTGTTTTTT,CASSLPGGSEKLFF
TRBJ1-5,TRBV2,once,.,TGTGCCAGCAGTGACGGGGGGGTGAGCAATCAGCCCCAGCATTTT,CASSDGGVSNQPQHF
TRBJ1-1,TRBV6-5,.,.,TGTGCCAGCAGTTTACGGACAGACCTGAACACTGAAGCTTTCTTT,CASSLRTDLNTEAFF
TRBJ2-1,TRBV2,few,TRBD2,TGTGCCAGCAGGGCTAGCGGGGGGGCCTACAATGAGCAGTTCTTC,CASRASGGAYNEQFF
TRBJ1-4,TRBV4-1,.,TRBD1,TGCGCCAGCAGCCAGGGATCCCGGGCAGGGGGCAATGAAAAACTGTTTTTT,CASSQGSRAGGNEKLFF
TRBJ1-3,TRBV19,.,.,TGTGCCAGTATAGTTGGGCAACAGAACACCATATATTTT,CASIVGQQNTIYF
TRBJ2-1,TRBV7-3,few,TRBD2,TGTGCCAGCAGCTTAATGGCAGGTAGGGGACTAGCATCCTACAATGAGCAGTTCTTC,CASSLMAGRGLASYNEQFF
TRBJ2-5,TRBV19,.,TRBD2,TGTGCCAGTAGTCCGGGGACTAGCGGAGAGACCCAGTACTTC,CASSPGTSGETQYF
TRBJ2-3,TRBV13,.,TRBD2,TGTGCCAGCAGCTCCTCGACTAGCGGGGGGTCAGATACGCAGTATTTT,CASSSSTSGGSDTQYF
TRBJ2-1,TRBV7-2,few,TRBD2,TGTGCCAGCAGCCTATCTAGCGGGGTATACAATGAGCAGTTCTTC,CASSLSSGVYNEQFF
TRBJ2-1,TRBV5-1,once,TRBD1,TGCGCCAGCAGCTTGGACCCCAGGACAGGGGCCTTTAGCTCCTACAATGAGCAGTTCTTC,CASSLDPRTGAFSSYNEQFF
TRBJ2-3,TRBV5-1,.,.,TGCGCCAGCAGCCCCGGACAGGGAGGGACAGATACGCAGTATTTT,CASSPGQGGTDTQYF
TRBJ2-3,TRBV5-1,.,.,TGCGCCAGCACAGGACAGGGGAAGGATACTAGCGGGGCAGATACGCAGTATTTT,CASTGQGKDTSGADTQYF
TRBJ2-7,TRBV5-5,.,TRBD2,TGTGCCAGCAGCCAGCGGGACTACGAGCAGTACTTC,CASSQRDYEQYF
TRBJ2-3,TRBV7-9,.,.,TGTGCCAGCAGCTTGATAGGGTGGGGGGGGCCAGATACGCAGTATTTT,CASSLIGWGGPDTQYF
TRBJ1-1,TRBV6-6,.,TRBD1,TGTGCCAGCAGTTACGACAGGGGAAGTACTGAAGCTTTCTTT,CASSYDRGSTEAFF
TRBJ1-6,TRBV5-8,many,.,TGTGCCAGCAGCTTGGCCGCAGCGCGAAGTTCACCCCTCCACTTT,CASSLAAARSSPLHF
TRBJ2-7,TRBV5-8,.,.,TGTGCCAGCAGCTCTGACAGAACCTACGAGCAGTACTTC,CASSSDRTYEQYF
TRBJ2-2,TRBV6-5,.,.,TGTGCCAGCAGCCCGGGACAGAACACCGGGGAGCTGTTTTTT,CASSPGQNTGELFF
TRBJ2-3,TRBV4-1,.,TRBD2,TGCGCCAGCAGCCAAGAGGCGAAGCGGGGGGGCGTTTCAGATACGCAGTATTTT,CASSQEAKRGGVSDTQYF
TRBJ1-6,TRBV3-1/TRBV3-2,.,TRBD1,TGTGCCAGCAGCCCGACAGGGGGCGATTCACCCCTCCACTTT,CASSPTGGDSPLHF
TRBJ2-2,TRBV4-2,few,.,TGTGCCAGCAGCCAAGACAGCAGGGGTAGGGGCGGGGAGCTGTTTTTT,CASSQDSRGRGGELFF
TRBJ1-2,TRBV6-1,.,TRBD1,TGTGCCAGCAGTGAAGGGTCCGGGACAGGGAGCTACACCTTC,CASSEGSGTGSYTF
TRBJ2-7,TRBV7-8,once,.,TGTGCCAGCAGCTCCGGGACTCCCTGGGACGAGCAGTACTTC,CASSSGTPWDEQYF
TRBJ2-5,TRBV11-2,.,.,TGTGCCAGCAGCTTATTGGTACTGAGTCAAGAGACCCAGTACTTC,CASSLLVLSQETQYF
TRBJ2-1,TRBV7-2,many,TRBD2,TGTGCCAGCAGCTTTAGCGGGGGGGCCTACAATGAGCAGTTCTTC,CASSFSGGAYNEQFF
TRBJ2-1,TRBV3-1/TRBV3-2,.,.,TGTGCCAGCAGCCCGCGAGGCTCCTACAATGAGCAGTTCTTC,CASSPRGSYNEQFF
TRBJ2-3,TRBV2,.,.,TGTGCCAGCAGTGACCCGGGGGAAACGCAGTATTTT,CASSDPGETQYF
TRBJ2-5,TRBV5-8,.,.,TGTGCCAGCAGCTTGGCGTGGGGCCCAAAGTACCAAGAGACCCAGTACTTC,CASSLAWGPKYQETQYF
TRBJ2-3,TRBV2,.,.,TGTGCCAGCAGGGGTCCGGGTGATACGCAGTATTTT,CASRGPGDTQYF
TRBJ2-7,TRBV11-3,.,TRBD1,TGTGCCAGCAGCTCAATGCAGAGGGGGCCCTCCTACGAGCAGTACTTC,CASSSMQRGPSYEQYF
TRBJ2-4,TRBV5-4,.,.,TGTGCCAGCAGTTCCGGGGTTGGCATTCAGTACTTC,CASSSGVGIQYF
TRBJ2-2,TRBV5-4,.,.,TGTGCCAGCAGCCCCGACCGTACAGGGTCCGGGGAGCTGTTTTTT,CASSPDRTGSGELFF
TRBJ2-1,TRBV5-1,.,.,TGCGCCAGCAGCTTGGGACTCTACAATGAGCAGTTCTTC,CASSLGLYNEQFF
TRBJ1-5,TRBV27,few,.,TGTGCCACTAGGCAGGGGCTCAATCAGCCCCAGCATTTT,CATRQGLNQPQHF
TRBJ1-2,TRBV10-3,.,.,TGTGCCATCGCCTCTCGACAGTTAACTATTGGCTACACCTTC,CAIASRQLTIGYTF
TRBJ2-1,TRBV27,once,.,TGTGCCAGCGGGGACTTCGGAACCTACAATGAGCAGTTCTTC,CASGDFGTYNEQFF
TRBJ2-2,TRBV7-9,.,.,TGTGCCAGCAGCTTCCTGCCCGGCACCGGGGAGCTGTTTTTT,CASSFLPGTGELFF
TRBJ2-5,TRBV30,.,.,TGTGCCTGGAGTCGGGACATACAAGAGACCCAGTACTTC,CAWSRDIQETQYF
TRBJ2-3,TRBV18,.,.,TGTGCCAGCAAAACCGGGCCAGGGGGCACAGATACGCAGTATTTT,CASKTGPGGTDTQYF